The clone carrying this T cell receptor (beta chain) was detected only a few times. The data were obtained in a study of human T cells and chemical hapten exposure. The sample's time point: patch test 1, 2 weeks after DPC sensitization. As for treatment: therapeutic diphenylcyclopropenone sensitization with weekly scalp DPC. Ahead of each patch test application, blood was drawn. Original handling: Samples contained a median of about 96,000 TCRs, with a range of roughly 23,224 to 700,000. Via MiXCR, TCRdb re-called the RACE reads, giving one row per CDR3 protein. TCRdb assigned the V and J calls; the authors' analysis was not used. The data contain 150,000 to 200,000 distinct CDR3 sequences, roughly 15% of them singletons. This CDR3 spans 12 amino acids. CDR1 and CDR2 from the germline V gene are SQVTM and ANQGSEA. V was shortened by 6 bases and J by 6 bases, with 14 bases between the two germline ends.

The V and J genes are TRBV29-1 and TRBJ1-1; possible D gene TRBD1, 5 bases. The sample here was whole blood, taken in connection with sensitization to the hapten diphenylcyclopropenone (DPC). The receptor's source is a woman aged 30 to 39 with alopecia areata. Some clones in this sample may be carry-over from other donors' samples. The CDR3 nucleotides read TGCAGCGTCGCACAAACAGGATCTGAAGCTTTCTTT. Its protein is CSVAQTGSEAFF.